This TCR beta chain was observed in a study of blood T cell repertoires in COVID-19. Looking at the study overall: Whether acute or convalescent, the COVID-19 samples came from the United States, Italy and Spain. Sample material is recorded as cDNA or gDNA derived from T cells, B-cell-depleted T cells, or PBMCs.

Measured with immunoSEQ multiplex PCR; TCRdb has only the in-frame clones, and not every one. The top ten hold around 1.1% of the sample, which has hundreds of thousands of clones, more than 80% seen once. Participants, about 18 to 90 years old, spanned under 25 US areas. Donors in Cohort 3 who had recovered were those with two negative PCRs, healthcare professional clearance, or resolution of their symptoms. V lost 5 bases to trimming and J lost 5 bases; unmatched junction nucleotides: 5. CDR1 LNHDA and CDR2 SQIVND come from the germline V gene (reference sequence). The CDR3 is 13 residues long. The TCR comes from a man younger than 45 who had recovered from COVID-19. This chain joins TRBV19 and TRBJ1-1; TRBD1 aligns across 7 bases. Sequenced sample: PBMCs or T cells enriched from blood (not recorded which). The CDR3 loop reads CASSHQGVTEAFF. The CDR3 nucleotides are TGTGCCAGTAGTCACCAGGGGGTTACTGAAGCTTTCTTT.